These 8 T cell receptor beta chains share one sample of origin, sequenced in a study of T cell repertoires in cytomegalovirus infection. TCRdb reprocessed the reads via MiXCR and lists one record per CDR3 protein. Of fewer than 200,000 distinct CDR3 sequences detected, about a tenth appear once; the ten largest clones hold about 4.6%. The sequencing input was PBMCs. The receptors come from a human donor in good health (CMV status not recorded). Some clones in this sample may be carry-over from other donors' samples.

This clonotype was counted many times. The chain employs TRBV2 and TRBJ1-5; unclear D gene. V lost 1 base and J 6 bases, leaving 10 bases between the germline ends. Germline lookup yields CDR1 SNHLY and CDR2 FYNNEI. This CDR3 is built from 14 residues. The CDR3 DNA sequence: TGTGCCAGCAGTGAAGAGGGTGAGAGTCAGCCCCAGCATTTT. This sequence encodes CASSEEGESQPQHF.

This clonotype came up a few times. The chain has TRBV19 and TRBJ2-1, with a tentative D call TRBD1 (5 bases). Germline assignment: CDR1 LNHDA and CDR2 SQIVND (reference sequence). Trimming took off 4 bases at V and 0 bases at J, with 19 bases between the two ends. The CDR3 runs to 18 residues. CDR3 DNA sequence: TGTGCCAGTAGTACAAGAAGGGGCGTCCCGATCTCCTACAATGAGCAGTTCTTC. This gives the protein CASSTRRGVPISYNEQFF.

In its sample, this clonotype was seen many times. CDR3 nucleotides: TGCAGCGTTGAAGTCTGGGGGTCTGGGGCCAACGTCCTGACTTTC. Its protein is CSVEVWGSGANVLTF. The gene calls are TRBV29-1 and TRBJ2-6; D may be TRBD1 or TRBD2 (5 bases each). With 1 base removed from V and 1 base from J, the gap between germline ends came to 8 bases. There are 15 residues in the CDR3. Germline V lookup: CDR1 SQVTM, CDR2 ANQGSEA.

CDR3 in amino acids: CASSQGASGTSAYNEQFF. CDR3 nucleotide sequence: TGCGCCAGCAGCCAAGGGGCCTCCGGGACTAGCGCCTACAATGAGCAGTTCTTC. V gene TRBV4-3 combines with J gene TRBJ2-1; 10 bases are a match to TRBD2. In germline, CDR1 is LGHNA, CDR2 YSLEER. The V gene end was trimmed by 1 base and the J gene end by 2 bases; junction bases not matched to a gene: 8. The CDR3 is made up of 18 amino acids.

Many counts were recorded for this clonotype. The chain has TRBV5-5 and TRBJ2-1; weak D call: TRBD1 (5 bases). The CDR3 sequence is 14 residues long. The V end lost 3 bases, the J end lost 8 bases, and 15 bases lay between the germline ends. CDR1 is SGHKS, CDR2 YYEKEE, per germline (reference sequence). The chain's CDR3 is CASSYWTNGDEQFF. The DNA of the CDR3 is TGTGCCAGCAGCTATTGGACAAACGGCGATGAGCAGTTCTTC.

This chain joins TRBV20-1 and TRBJ2-7; TRBD1 matches 8 bases. The CDR3 consists of 14 residues. J was trimmed by 0 bases and V by 6 bases; bases with no gene match: 7. Germline assignment: CDR1 DFQATT and CDR2 SNEGSKA (reference sequence). The CDR3 loop reads CSAKGQGFSYEQYF. The CDR3 nucleotides read TGCAGTGCAAAAGGACAGGGATTCTCCTACGAGCAGTACTTC.

This clonotype was counted at least ten times. This chain uses TRBV11-3 with TRBJ2-1, with 13 positions matching TRBD2. The CDR3 runs to 16 residues. With 6 bases clipped from V and 6 bases from J, the junction kept 8 bases outside the gene matches. CDR1 SGHNT and CDR2 YENEEA come from the germline V gene. DNA for the CDR3: TGTGCCAGCAGACCCAGGACTAGCGGGAGTAGCAATGAGCAGTTCTTC. It encodes CASRPRTSGSSNEQFF.

This clonotype was observed a few times. The chain employs TRBV7-2 and TRBJ2-7, with TRBD1 matching over 7 bases. Trimming removed 5 bases from V and 2 bases from J; junction bases left unmatched: 9. CDR1 SGHTA and CDR2 FQGNSA come from the germline V gene. This CDR3 spans 15 amino acids. The CDR3 nucleotides are TGTGCCAGCAGCACCCGTAGGGGGCGGACCTACGAGCAGTACTTC. This encodes CASSTRRGRTYEQYF.